These 32 T cell receptor beta chains came from one sample sequenced in a study of PD-L1 blockade in urothelial cancer. Sequencing used immunoSEQ multiplex PCR; TCRdb keeps in-frame clones, though not all of them. The table shows some 67,000 clones, with 85% to 90% occurring only once. The material sequenced was PBMCs, taken around atezolizumab (anti-PD-L1) treatment. These receptors originate from a man between 60 and 75 years old with urothelial cancer.

J is TRBJ2-7 and V is TRBV27, with D unclear. Deletions cut 7 bases from V and 6 bases from J, with 19 bases between. This CDR3 has 14 residues. Germline CDR1 reads MNHEY; CDR2 reads SMNVEV (reference sequence). CDR3 loop: CASKAGVLATEQYF. CDR3 nucleotide sequence: TGTGCCAGCAAAGCCGGAGTCCTGGCAACCGAGCAGTACTTC.

CDR3 DNA sequence: TGCGCCAGCAGCCCTAGGACTAGCCTGGGGCAAGAGACCCAGTACTTC. Translation: CASSPRTSLGQETQYF. V is TRBV4-1 and J is TRBJ2-5; 8 nucleotides agree with TRBD2. Trimming cost V 4 bases and J 2 bases; bases outside gene matches: 9. This CDR3 has 16 amino acids. Germline lookup yields CDR1 MGHRA and CDR2 YSYEKL.

The rearrangement uses TRBV7-2 and TRBJ2-3; D uncertain. Germline values: CDR1 SGHTA, CDR2 FQGNSA. There are 14 residues in the CDR3. Trimming removed 5 bases at V and 2 bases at J, with 11 bases between. CDR3 residues: CASSLTQATDTQYF. The DNA of the CDR3 is TGTGCCAGCAGCCTTACTCAAGCCACAGATACGCAGTATTTT.

The chain is built from TRBV7-9 and TRBJ2-2, with D maybe TRBD1 (6 bases). This CDR3 region has 15 residues. CDR1 is SEHNR and CDR2 is FQNEAQ in the germline V gene (reference sequence). V was clipped by 4 bases and J by 0 bases, with 9 bases between them. CDR3 region: CASSSGQTNTGELFF. DNA for the CDR3: TGTGCCAGCAGCTCCGGACAGACGAACACCGGGGAGCTGTTTTTT. The entire variable domain, with the rest obtained from reference TRBV7-9 and TRBJ2-2, is as follows: DTGVSQNPRHKITKRGQNVTFRCDPISEHNRLYWYRQTLGQGPEFLTYFQNEAQLEKSRLLSDRFSAERPKGSFSTLEIQRTEQGDSAMYLCASSSGQTNTGELFFGEGSRLTVL.

The chain couples TRBV5-4 to TRBJ1-6; D possibly corresponds to TRBD1 (5 bases). CDR1 is SGHNT and CDR2 is YYREEE in the germline V gene (reference sequence). The CDR3 loop spans 15 amino acids. Trimming took 4 bases from V and 10 from J, leaving 18 bases between them. The CDR3 DNA sequence: TGTGCCAGCAGCATAGGCCCGTCCGGGGGATCACCCCTCCACTTT. It specifies CASSIGPSGGSPLHF.

This clone was observed a few times. The chain couples TRBV5-4 to TRBJ1-4; 8 nucleotides match TRBD1. J lost 7 bases, V lost 2 bases, and 4 bases had no gene match. The length of the CDR3 is 14 residues. Germline CDR1 SGHNT, CDR2 YYREEE (reference sequence). The CDR3 spells CASSFGGQGEKLFF. CDR3 in DNA: TGTGCCAGCAGCTTCGGTGGACAGGGTGAAAAACTGTTTTTT.

The chain uses TRBV2 and TRBJ2-1; 8 nucleotides match TRBD1. The V and J ends lost 5 bases and 7 bases, in that order; junction bases with no gene match: 10. The germline V gene has CDR1 SNHLY and CDR2 FYNNEI. This CDR3 contains 15 residues. CDR3 sequence: CASSRELTGVNEQFF. Written as DNA, the CDR3 is TGTGCCAGCAGTCGGGAATTGACAGGGGTGAATGAGCAGTTCTTC.

The chain is built from TRBV7-2 and TRBJ1-5; D is uncertain. Trimming removed 1 base from V and 3 bases from J, with 7 bases in between. Germline V gene sequence: CDR1 SGHTA, CDR2 FQGNSA. The CDR3 has 14 amino acids. CDR3: CASSLDSYNQPQHF. The CDR3 nucleotides are TGTGCCAGCAGCTTAGACAGCTACAATCAGCCCCAGCATTTT.

The CDR3 spells CASSFGPGVSSGANVLTF. Here the CDR3 DNA reads TGTGCCAGCAGTTTCGGCCCGGGGGTTAGTTCTGGGGCCAACGTCCTGACTTTC. The rearrangement joins TRBV27 to TRBJ2-6; perhaps TRBD2 as D (6 bases). Germline assignment: CDR1 MNHEY and CDR2 SMNVEV (reference sequence). Trimming removed 3 bases from V and 1 base from J, with 16 bases in between. The CDR3 length is 18 residues.

This sequence joins TRBV18 and TRBJ1-1; D remains ambiguous. This CDR3 region has 13 residues. Between the trimmed V and J ends, which lost 2 bases and 1 base, there was a span of 5 bases. Germline V gene sequence: CDR1 KGHSH, CDR2 LQKENI. Here the CDR3 DNA reads TGTGCCAGCTCACCAGGAGGGAACACTGAAGCTTTCTTT. Amino acids: CASSPGGNTEAFF.

This clone has just one count. This chain joins TRBV7-3 and TRBJ2-3, with TRBD2 as a possible D gene (7 bases). CDR3 length: 15 amino acids. Trimming removed 2 bases from V and 2 bases from J, with 11 bases in between. The germline gives CDR1 SGHTA, CDR2 FQGTGA. The CDR3 nucleotides read TGTGCCAGCAGCTTAGGGGGGGGCGTCACAGATACGCAGTATTTT. This sequence encodes CASSLGGGVTDTQYF. The entire variable domain, with the rest obtained from reference TRBV7-3 and TRBJ2-3, is as follows: GAGVSQTPSNKVTEKGKYVELRCDPISGHTALYWYRQSLGQGPEFLIYFQGTGAADDSGLPNDRFFAVRPEGSVSTLKIQRTERGDSAVYLCASSLGGGVTDTQYFGPGTRLTVL.

CDR3 nucleotide sequence: TGTGCCAGCAGTGAATTAGCGGGGATTAGCACAGATACGCAGTATTTT. Translation gives CASSELAGISTDTQYF. The genes are TRBV2 and TRBJ2-3; 8 bases match TRBD2. This CDR3 contains 16 residues. Germline CDR1 SNHLY, CDR2 FYNNEI. Trimming removed 2 bases from V and 0 bases from J; junction bases left unmatched: 4. The full variable domain, rest sourced from reference TRBV2 and TRBJ2-3, is EPEVTQTPSHQVTQMGQEVILRCVPISNHLYFYWYRQILGQKVEFLVSFYNNEISEKSEIFDDQFSVERPDGSNFTLKIRSTKLEDSAMYFCASSELAGISTDTQYFGPGTRLTVL.

J is TRBJ1-2 and V is TRBV7-2; 7 positions match TRBD1. This CDR3 spans 16 amino acids. Germline loops: CDR1 SGHTA, CDR2 FQGNSA. The trim removed 1 base at V and 0 bases at J, leaving 5 bases unmatched. CDR3 region: CASSLVRDSSNYGYTF. The DNA of the CDR3 is TGTGCCAGCAGCTTAGTTCGGGACAGCTCTAACTATGGCTACACCTTC.

This chain joins TRBV2 and TRBJ1-1; D is unresolved. The CDR3 loop spans 11 amino acids. Germline assignment: CDR1 SNHLY and CDR2 FYNNEI. V shed 10 bases and J shed 11 bases, with 17 bases lying between them. Written as DNA, the CDR3 is TGTGCCATCAAAGAGTGGGCCCGGGCTTTCTTT. Amino acid sequence: CAIKEWARAFF.

The chain is built from TRBV11-2 and TRBJ2-4, with TRBD1 matching over 9 bases. CDR1 and CDR2 from the germline V gene are SGHAT and FQNNGV. The CDR3 has 11 residues. V trimming: 1 base; J trimming: 14 bases; junction bases outside the gene matches: 0. The CDR3 bases are TGTGCCAGCAGCTTAGGGGACAGGGAGTACTTC. Protein: CASSLGDREYF. The variable domain in full, with the rest retrieved from reference TRBV11-2 and TRBJ2-4, is EAGVAQSPRYKIIEKRQSVAFWCNPISGHATLYWYQQILGQGPKLLIQFQNNGVVDDSQLPKDRFSAERLKGVDSTLKIQPAKLEDSAVYLCASSLGDREYFGAGTRLSVL.

This clone was recorded only once. The chain links TRBV27 to TRBJ2-2; D call uncertain. CDR3 length equals 11 residues. Trimming removed 10 bases at V and 0 bases at J, with 3 bases between. Germline CDR1 and CDR2: MNHEY and SMNVEV (reference sequence). CDR3 sequence (DNA): TGTGCCACCTCGAACACCGGGGAGCTGTTTTTT. Its translation is CATSNTGELFF.

V gene TRBV19 combines with J gene TRBJ1-5; TRBD1 aligns across 7 bases. The ends lost 6 bases at V and 1 base at J; junction bases unmatched: 15. Germline V gene lookup returns CDR1 LNHDA and CDR2 SQIVND (reference sequence). The CDR3 totals 18 residues. CDR3 in amino acids: CASSLGRDRLLSNQPQHF. The CDR3 DNA sequence: TGTGCCAGTAGCCTAGGGCGGGACAGACTCTTGAGCAATCAGCCCCAGCATTTT.

V is TRBV27 and J is TRBJ1-1; D remains ambiguous. Trimming pared 5 bases from V and 0 bases from J, leaving 13 bases between. Germline values: CDR1 MNHEY, CDR2 SMNVEV (reference sequence). This CDR3 comprises 15 residues. The CDR3 protein is CASSQTRSMNTEAFF. The CDR3 nucleotides read TGTGCCAGCAGTCAAACACGGAGCATGAACACTGAAGCTTTCTTT.

For this clone: One end of the junction fails to match germline, which may point to a read error. The chain has TRBV2 and TRBJ2-1, with D possibly matching TRBD2 (6 bases). This CDR3 contains 13 residues. Germline CDR1 is SNHLY and CDR2 is FYNNEI. The CDR3 bases are TGTGCCAGCAGTGAAGCGCTCGGGGGTCCCCCACTCTTC. Translation gives CASSEALGGPPLF. Supplemented by reference TRBV2 and TRBJ2-1, the full variable domain reads EPEVTQTPSHQVTQMGQEVILRCVPISNHLYFYWYRQILGQKVEFLVSFYNNEISEKSEIFDDQFSVERPDGSNFTLKIRSTKLEDSAMYFCASSEALGGPPLFGPGTRLTVL.

This clone is classed as medium-sized. The rearrangement joins TRBV7-3 to TRBJ1-1; the D gene is possibly TRBD1 (5 bases). The germline gives CDR1 SGHTA, CDR2 FQGTGA. CDR3 size: 14 residues. V lost 5 bases, J lost 1 base, and 11 bases lay in between. The CDR3 region is CASSQNQGNTEAFF. The DNA of the CDR3 is TGTGCCAGCAGCCAGAATCAGGGGAACACTGAAGCTTTCTTT. The complete variable domain, with remaining parts taken from reference TRBV7-3 and TRBJ1-1, reads GAGVSQTPSNKVTEKGKYVELRCDPISGHTALYWYRQSLGQGPEFLIYFQGTGAADDSGLPNDRFFAVRPEGSVSTLKIQRTERGDSAVYLCASSQNQGNTEAFFGQGTRLTVV.

The chain uses TRBV30 and TRBJ1-3; D remains ambiguous. V lost 2 bases, J lost 0 bases, and 8 bases lay in between. The CDR3 sequence is 14 residues long. The germline gives CDR1 GTSNPN, CDR2 SVGIG (reference sequence). CDR3 in amino acids: CAWSRGFSGNTIYF. DNA for the CDR3: TGTGCCTGGAGTCGAGGATTCTCTGGAAACACCATATATTTT.

V is TRBV7-9 and J is TRBJ1-5; 9 bases line up with TRBD1. Germline-derived CDR1 and CDR2 are SEHNR and FQNEAQ (reference sequence). The CDR3 totals 15 residues. The J segment lost 4 bases and the V segment lost 5 bases, leaving 6 bases of the junction unmatched. DNA for the CDR3: TGTGCCAGCAGCCCGGGACAGGGTGGGAATCAGCCCCAGCATTTT. It is translated as CASSPGQGGNQPQHF.

J is TRBJ2-5 and V is TRBV6-1; 7 bases fit TRBD1. Germline CDR1 and CDR2: MNHNS and SASEGT. The CDR3 loop spans 14 amino acids. With 2 bases clipped from V and 2 bases from J, the junction kept 2 bases outside the gene matches. CDR3: CASSETRGQETQYF. As DNA, the CDR3 is TGTGCCAGCAGTGAAACCAGGGGGCAAGAGACCCAGTACTTC.

The J gene is TRBJ2-7, the V gene TRBV13; 7 positions agree with TRBD2. The CDR3 sequence is 15 residues long. The ends lost 6 bases at V and 2 bases at J; junction bases unmatched: 10. Germline lookup yields CDR1 PRHDT and CDR2 FYEKMQ (reference sequence). This chain's CDR3 is CASSQEGSGTYEQYF. The CDR3 DNA is TGTGCCAGCAGTCAGGAGGGGAGCGGGACCTACGAGCAGTACTTC.

The chain recombines TRBV7-2 with TRBJ1-4; TRBD1 aligns across 9 bases. The CDR3 sequence is 15 residues long. J lost 8 bases, V lost 1 base, and 5 bases had no gene match. CDR1 is SGHTA and CDR2 is FQGNSA in the germline V gene. The CDR3 here is CASSLVGQGREKLFF. CDR3 in DNA: TGTGCCAGCAGCTTAGTGGGACAGGGCCGCGAAAAACTGTTTTTT.

There are a few counts of this clone. V and J are TRBV11-1 and TRBJ2-2; D is perhaps TRBD2 (6 bases). CDR1 and CDR2 from the germline V gene are SGHAT and FQDESV (reference sequence). V shed 0 bases and J shed 4 bases, with 9 bases lying between them. The CDR3 is made up of 15 amino acids. CDR3 loop: CASSLAMGGTGELFF. In DNA, the CDR3 is TGTGCCAGCAGCTTAGCCATGGGGGGCACCGGGGAGCTGTTTTTT.

The chain has TRBV6-5 and TRBJ2-3; D may be TRBD1 (6 bases). Germline assignment: CDR1 MNHEY and CDR2 SVGAGI. The CDR3 spans 14 residues. V lost 5 bases and J lost 3, with 12 bases in between. The CDR3 DNA reads as TGTGCCAGCAGTCCGGGACAAATTACAGATACGCAGTATTTT. Translating it yields CASSPGQITDTQYF.

This chain joins TRBV28 and TRBJ2-5; possibly TRBD1 for D (7 bases). Germline V gene sequence: CDR1 MDHEN, CDR2 SYDVKM. This CDR3 region has 13 residues. V was shortened by 3 bases and J by 5 bases, with 10 bases between the two germline ends. The CDR3 bases are TGTGCCAGCAGTTTGGCAGGGGGGGAGACCCAGTACTTC. It specifies CASSLAGGETQYF.

V gene TRBV7-2 combines with J gene TRBJ2-7, with 8 bases lining up with TRBD2. Germline CDR1 reads SGHTA; CDR2 reads FQGNSA. V gave up 1 base and J gave up 4 bases; unmatched junction bases: 9. The CDR3 is made up of 16 amino acids. Here the CDR3 reads CASSLVPLADYYEQYF. In DNA form, the CDR3 reads TGTGCCAGCAGCTTAGTTCCACTAGCGGATTATTACGAGCAGTACTTC.

The gene calls are TRBV28 and TRBJ1-2; a possible D gene is TRBD1 (5 bases). Germline-derived CDR1 and CDR2 are MDHEN and SYDVKM. The CDR3 is 10 residues long. Trimming shortened V by 8 bases and J by 5 bases, and 6 bases separated the two germline ends. In nucleotides, the CDR3 is TGTGCCAGCGGGGCTTATGGCTACACCTTC. It is translated as CASGAYGYTF.

The rearrangement uses TRBV7-3 and TRBJ2-3; D might be TRBD2 (6 bases). Trimming shortened V by 2 bases and J by 0 bases, and 15 bases separated the two germline ends. This CDR3 comprises 17 residues. In germline, CDR1 is SGHTA, CDR2 FQGTGA. CDR3 protein: CASSLGIIGGSTDTQYF. The CDR3 nucleotides are TGTGCCAGCAGCTTAGGGATTATCGGGGGAAGCACAGATACGCAGTATTTT.

This clone was counted between two and nine times. The chain carries TRBV5-6 and TRBJ1-2, with 8 bases aligning to TRBD1. The CDR3 is made up of 12 amino acids. J gave up 8 bases and V 1 base, and 1 base lay outside the gene matches. Germline CDR1 SGHDT, CDR2 YYEEEE. CDR3 coding DNA: TGTGCCAGCAGCTTGTACAGGGGGGGCTACACCTTC. Protein product: CASSLYRGGYTF.